This is a list of T cell receptor beta chains from one sample in a study of OX40 agonist ivuxolimab in advanced cancers. Clones were sequenced by immunoSEQ multiplex PCR, and TCRdb holds only the in-frame ones, with some missing. The sample holds about 59,000 clones; around 93% are singletons and the top ten take more than 9.5%. Sequenced here: CD4+ or CD8+ T cells sorted from blood, sampled in a trial of the OX40 agonist ivuxolimab. These TCRs come from an adult with an advanced solid tumor such as melanoma, head and neck, liver or kidney cancer. Both conserved end residues are part of each CDR3. A D gene is named only where the DNA matches it firmly. Part of the rows lack a size; the others show once, few, many or a class for expanded clones.

cdr3_nt cdr3_aa d_call v_call clone_size j_call
TGTGCCAGCTTAAACCGCGGGACTACCCAAGAGACCCAGTACTTC CASLNRGTTQETQYF TRBD2 TRBV28 . TRBJ2-5
TGCAGCGTTGTCGGATTAACTAGCGGCCTCTACAATGAGCAGTTCTTC CSVVGLTSGLYNEQFF TRBD2 TRBV29-1 once TRBJ2-1
TGTGCCAGCACTCACGGCCCTGGGTATGGCTACACCTTC CASTHGPGYGYTF . TRBV27 . TRBJ1-2
TGTGCCAGCAGTGCCCACAGGGGTTGGAGCAATCAGCCCCAGCATTTT CASSAHRGWSNQPQHF TRBD1 TRBV27 . TRBJ1-5
TGTGCCAGCAGCTTGCCCGCGGCGGTCACCGGGGAGCTGTTTTTT CASSLPAAVTGELFF . TRBV5-8 . TRBJ2-2
TGTGCCAGCAGCTTGTACCGGCGGGTACACGATGAGCAGTTCTTC CASSLYRRVHDEQFF . TRBV5-6 . TRBJ2-1
TGCGCCAGCAGCCAAGATCCTAACAATGAGCAGTTCTTC CASSQDPNNEQFF . TRBV4-3 . TRBJ2-1
TGTGCCAGCAGCTCCAAAACAGGTGTCCGGGGCTATGGCTACACCTTC CASSSKTGVRGYGYTF . TRBV27 . TRBJ1-2
TGTGCCAGCAGTGACGGTACAGGGACCTATGAAAAACTGTTTTTT CASSDGTGTYEKLFF . TRBV2 . TRBJ1-4
TGTGCCAGCAGTTTGGAACCATATAGCAATCAGCCCCAGCATTTT CASSLEPYSNQPQHF . TRBV28 few TRBJ1-5
TGTGCCAGCAGTTTATCATCCGGGGGTTACGAGCAGTACTTC CASSLSSGGYEQYF . TRBV27 . TRBJ2-7
TGCGCCAGCAGCCTAACCGGTTCCCCCGGGAATGAGCAGTTCTTC CASSLTGSPGNEQFF . TRBV4-1 . TRBJ2-1
TGTGCCAGCAGCCCAGGACCGGGGGGGAACACTGAAGCTTTCTTT CASSPGPGGNTEAFF . TRBV5-4 . TRBJ1-1
TGTGCCAGCAGCCAAGATCCCCGGGGGCAGCTGTTTTTT CASSQDPRGQLFF . TRBV4-2 . TRBJ2-2